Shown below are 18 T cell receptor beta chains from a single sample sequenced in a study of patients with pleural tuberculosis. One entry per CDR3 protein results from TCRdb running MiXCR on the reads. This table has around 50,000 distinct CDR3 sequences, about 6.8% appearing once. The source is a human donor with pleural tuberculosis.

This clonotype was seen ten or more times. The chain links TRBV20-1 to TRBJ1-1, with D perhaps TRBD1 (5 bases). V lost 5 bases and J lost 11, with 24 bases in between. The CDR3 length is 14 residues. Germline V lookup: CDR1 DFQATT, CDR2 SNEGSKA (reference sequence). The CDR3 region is CSAGLSRGRMRAFF. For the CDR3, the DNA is TGCAGTGCTGGCCTCAGTAGGGGCCGTATGAGGGCTTTCTTT.

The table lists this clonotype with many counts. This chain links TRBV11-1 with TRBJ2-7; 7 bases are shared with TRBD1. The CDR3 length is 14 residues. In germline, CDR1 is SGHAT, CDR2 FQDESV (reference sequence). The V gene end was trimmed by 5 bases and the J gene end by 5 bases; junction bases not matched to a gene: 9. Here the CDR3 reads CASSLGGRGNEQYF. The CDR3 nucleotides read TGTGCCAGCAGCCTAGGAGGCAGGGGGAACGAGCAGTACTTC.

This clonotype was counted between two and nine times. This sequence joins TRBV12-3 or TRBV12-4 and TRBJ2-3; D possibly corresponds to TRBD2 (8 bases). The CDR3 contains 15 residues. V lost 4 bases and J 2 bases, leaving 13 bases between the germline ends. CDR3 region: CASSSGGTDTDTQYF. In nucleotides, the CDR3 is TGTGCCAGCAGTTCGGGGGGGACAGACACAGATACGCAGTATTTT.

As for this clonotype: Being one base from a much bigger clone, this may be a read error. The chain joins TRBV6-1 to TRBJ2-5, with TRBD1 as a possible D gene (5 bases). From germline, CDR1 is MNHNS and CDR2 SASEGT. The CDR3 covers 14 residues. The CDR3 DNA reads TGTGCCAGCAGTGGAGAGGACATAGAAGAGACCCAGCACTTC. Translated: CASSGEDIEETQHF.

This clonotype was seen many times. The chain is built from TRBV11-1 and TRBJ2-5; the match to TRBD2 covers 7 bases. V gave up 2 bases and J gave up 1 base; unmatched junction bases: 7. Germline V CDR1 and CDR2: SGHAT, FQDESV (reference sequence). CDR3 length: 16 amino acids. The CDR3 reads CASSLLPSGFQETQYF. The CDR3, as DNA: TGTGCCAGCAGCTTACTGCCTAGCGGATTCCAAGAGACCCAGTACTTC.

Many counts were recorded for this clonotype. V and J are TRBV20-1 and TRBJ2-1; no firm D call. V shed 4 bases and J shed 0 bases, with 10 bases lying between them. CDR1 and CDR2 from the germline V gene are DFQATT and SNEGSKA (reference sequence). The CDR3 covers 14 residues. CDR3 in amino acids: CSAIKTRSYNEQFF. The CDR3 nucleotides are TGCAGTGCTATCAAGACCCGCTCCTACAATGAGCAGTTCTTC.

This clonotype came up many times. The CDR3 DNA is TGCAGTGCTAGCGGGGGGTTTGGCAAAAACATTCAGTACTTC. Protein product: CSASGGFGKNIQYF. The rearrangement uses TRBV20-1 and TRBJ2-4; TRBD2 aligns across 7 bases. The germline V gene has CDR1 DFQATT and CDR2 SNEGSKA (reference sequence). V lost 3 bases and J lost 3; bases outside the gene matches: 5. CDR3 size: 14 residues.

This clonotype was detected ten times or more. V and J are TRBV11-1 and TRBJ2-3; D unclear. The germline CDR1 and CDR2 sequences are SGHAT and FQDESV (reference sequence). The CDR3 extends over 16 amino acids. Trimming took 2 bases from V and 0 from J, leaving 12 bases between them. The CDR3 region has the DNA TGTGCCAGCAGCTTATACACTTTCGAAAGCACAGATACGCAGTATTTT. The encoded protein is CASSLYTFESTDTQYF.

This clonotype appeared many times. In DNA, the CDR3 is TGCAGTGCTACCGAGGGGAGCTCTGAAGCTTTCTTT. Protein product: CSATEGSSEAFF. The chain has TRBV20-1 and TRBJ1-1; maybe TRBD1 (5 bases). The CDR3 runs 12 residues. Trimming cost V 4 bases and J 6 bases, with 12 bases left between them. In germline, CDR1 is DFQATT, CDR2 SNEGSKA (reference sequence).

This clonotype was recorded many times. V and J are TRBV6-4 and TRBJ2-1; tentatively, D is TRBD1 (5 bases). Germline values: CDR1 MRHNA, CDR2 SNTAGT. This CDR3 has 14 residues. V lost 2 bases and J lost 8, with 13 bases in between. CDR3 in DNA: TGTGCCAGCAGTGACAACTCTGGGGCCGATGAGCAGTTCTTC. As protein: CASSDNSGADEQFF.

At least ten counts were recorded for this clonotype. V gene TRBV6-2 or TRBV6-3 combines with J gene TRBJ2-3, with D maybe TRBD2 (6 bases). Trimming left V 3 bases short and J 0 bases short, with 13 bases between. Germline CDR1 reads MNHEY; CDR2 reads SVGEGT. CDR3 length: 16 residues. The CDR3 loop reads CASSYGPGESTDTQYF. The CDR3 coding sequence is TGTGCCAGCAGTTATGGCCCGGGGGAGAGCACAGATACGCAGTATTTT.

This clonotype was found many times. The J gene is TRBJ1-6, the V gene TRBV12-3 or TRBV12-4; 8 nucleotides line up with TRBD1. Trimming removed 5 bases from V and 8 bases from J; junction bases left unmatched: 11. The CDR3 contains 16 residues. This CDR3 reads CASSTRQGALDSPLHF. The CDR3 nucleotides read TGTGCCAGCAGTACCCGGCAGGGGGCATTGGATTCACCCCTCCACTTT.

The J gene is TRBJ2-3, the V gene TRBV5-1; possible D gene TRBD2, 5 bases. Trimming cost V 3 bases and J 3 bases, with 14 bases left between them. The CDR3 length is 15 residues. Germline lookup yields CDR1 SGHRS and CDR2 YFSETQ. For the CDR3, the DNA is TGCGCCAGCAGCTCTTGGGAGCGGATGACAGATACGCAGTATTTT. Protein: CASSSWERMTDTQYF.

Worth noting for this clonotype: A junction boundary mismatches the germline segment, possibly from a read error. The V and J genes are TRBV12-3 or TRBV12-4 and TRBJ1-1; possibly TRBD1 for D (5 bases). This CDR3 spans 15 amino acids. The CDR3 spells CASSLGAGVYTVAFF. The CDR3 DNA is TGTGCCAGCAGTTTAGGGGCGGGGGTTTACACTGTAGCTTTCTTT.

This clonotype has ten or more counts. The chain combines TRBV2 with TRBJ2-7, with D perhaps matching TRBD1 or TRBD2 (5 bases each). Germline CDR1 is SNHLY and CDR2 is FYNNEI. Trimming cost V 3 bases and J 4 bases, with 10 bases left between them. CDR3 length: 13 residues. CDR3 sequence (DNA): TGTGCCAGCAGTGAGGGACCCGAGTACGAGCAGTACGTC. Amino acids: CASSEGPEYEQYV.

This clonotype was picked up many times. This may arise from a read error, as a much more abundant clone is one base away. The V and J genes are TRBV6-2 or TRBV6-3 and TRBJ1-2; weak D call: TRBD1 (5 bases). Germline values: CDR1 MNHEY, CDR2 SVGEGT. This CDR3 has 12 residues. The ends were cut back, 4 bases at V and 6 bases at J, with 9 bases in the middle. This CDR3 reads CASSCGGDGYTF. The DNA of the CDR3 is TGTGCCAGCAGTTGCGGGGGGGATGGCTACACCTTC.

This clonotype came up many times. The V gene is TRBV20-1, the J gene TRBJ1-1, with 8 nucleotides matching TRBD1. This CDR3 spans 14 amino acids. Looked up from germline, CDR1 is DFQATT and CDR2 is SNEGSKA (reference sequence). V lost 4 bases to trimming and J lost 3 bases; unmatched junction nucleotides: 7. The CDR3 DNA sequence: TGCAGTGCTATCCCTGACAGGGGCTACACTGAAGCTTTCTTT. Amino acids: CSAIPDRGYTEAFF.

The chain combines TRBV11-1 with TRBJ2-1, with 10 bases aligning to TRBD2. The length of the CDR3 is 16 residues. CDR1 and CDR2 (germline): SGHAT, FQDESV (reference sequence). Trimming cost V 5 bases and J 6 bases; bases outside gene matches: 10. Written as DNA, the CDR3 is TGTGCCAGCAGCGCGCGAAGCGGGAGGGCTTTCAATGAGCAGTTCTTC. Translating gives CASSARSGRAFNEQFF.